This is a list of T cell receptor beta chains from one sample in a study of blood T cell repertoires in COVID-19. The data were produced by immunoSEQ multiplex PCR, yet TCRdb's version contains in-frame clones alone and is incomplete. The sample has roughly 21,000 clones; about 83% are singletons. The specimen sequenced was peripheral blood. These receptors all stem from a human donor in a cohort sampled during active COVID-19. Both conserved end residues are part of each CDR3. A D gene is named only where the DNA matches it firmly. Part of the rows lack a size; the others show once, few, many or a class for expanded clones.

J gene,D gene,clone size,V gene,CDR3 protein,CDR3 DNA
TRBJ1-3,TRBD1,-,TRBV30,CAWSMGQGVIGNTIYF,TGTGCCTGGAGTATGGGACAGGGAGTTATTGGAAACACCATATATTTT
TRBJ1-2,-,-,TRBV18,CASSPQRDPGGSYTF,TGTGCCAGCTCACCACAAAGGGATCCTGGAGGAAGCTACACCTTC
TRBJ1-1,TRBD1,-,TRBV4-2,CASSQDTGGTEAFF,TGTGCCAGCAGCCAAGACACAGGGGGAACTGAAGCTTTCTTT
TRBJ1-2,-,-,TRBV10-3,CAISVGGAEGYGYTF,TGTGCCATCAGTGTGGGGGGGGCCGAGGGCTATGGCTACACCTTC
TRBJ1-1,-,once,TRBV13,CASRPRSGHLNTEAFF,TGTGCCAGCAGGCCTAGATCGGGACATTTGAACACTGAAGCTTTCTTT
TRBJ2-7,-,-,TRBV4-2,CASSPRGPGDEQYF,TGTGCCAGCAGCCCCCGGGGCCCAGGGGACGAGCAGTACTTC
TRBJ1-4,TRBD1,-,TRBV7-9,CSDRVGEKLFF,TGCTCCGACAGGGTCGGTGAAAAACTGTTTTTT
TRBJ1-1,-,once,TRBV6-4,CASREQGSFTEAFF,TGTGCCAGCAGAGAACAGGGTTCATTCACTGAAGCTTTCTTT
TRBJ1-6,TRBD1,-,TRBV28,CASSATGQGDTPLHF,TGTGCCAGCAGTGCCACGGGACAGGGCGACACACCCCTCCACTTT
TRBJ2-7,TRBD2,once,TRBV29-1,CSVGLAGGLSEQYF,TGCAGCGTTGGCTTAGCGGGGGGCCTCAGCGAGCAGTACTTC
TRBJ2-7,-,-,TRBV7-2,CASSFSTDTYEQYF,TGTGCCAGCAGCTTTTCGACAGATACTTACGAGCAGTACTTC
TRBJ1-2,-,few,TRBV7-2,CASSLASLVEGYTF,TGTGCCAGCAGCTTAGCGAGCCTGGTGGAGGGCTACACCTTC
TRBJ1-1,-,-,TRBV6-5,CASSLERSSRTEAFF,TGTGCCAGCAGCCTCGAGAGGAGTTCGCGGACTGAAGCTTTCTTT
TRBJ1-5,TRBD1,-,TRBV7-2,CGSAGTDTNQPQHF,TGTGGGTCGGCCGGGACAGATACTAATCAACCCCAGCATTTT
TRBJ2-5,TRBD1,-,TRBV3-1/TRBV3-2,CASSQAPSTGAVETQYF,TGTGCCAGCAGCCAAGCTCCCTCGACAGGGGCGGTGGAGACCCAGTACTTC
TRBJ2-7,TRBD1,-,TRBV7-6,CASSLEVTGGEQYF,TGTGCCAGCAGCTTAGAAGTGACAGGGGGCGAGCAGTACTTC
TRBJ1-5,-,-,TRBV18,CASSPRDQPQHF,TGTGCCAGCTCTCCGAGGGATCAGCCCCAGCATTTT
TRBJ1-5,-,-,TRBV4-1,CASSRIPEQGNQPQHF,TGCGCCAGCAGTCGTATCCCCGAGCAGGGGAATCAGCCCCAGCATTTT
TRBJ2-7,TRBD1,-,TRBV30,CAWGQGSYEQYF,TGTGCCTGGGGACAGGGATCCTACGAGCAGTACTTC
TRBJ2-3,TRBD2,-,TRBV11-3,CASSWTSGGLDTQYF,TGTGCCAGCAGCTGGACTAGCGGGGGTTTGGATACGCAGTATTTT
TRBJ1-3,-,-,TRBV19,CASSIGDFLSGNTIYF,TGTGCCAGTAGTATAGGGGACTTCCTCTCTGGAAACACCATATATTTT
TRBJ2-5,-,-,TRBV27,CASSPLDRYRQETQYF,TGTGCCAGCAGTCCACTAGACAGGTATCGTCAAGAGACCCAGTACTTC
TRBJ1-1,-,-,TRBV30,CAWTPLSREAFF,TGTGCCTGGACCCCATTGAGTCGTGAAGCTTTCTTT
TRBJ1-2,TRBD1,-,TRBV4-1,CASSPPQGSAYGYTF,TGCGCCAGCAGCCCACCACAGGGGTCGGCCTATGGCTACACCTTC
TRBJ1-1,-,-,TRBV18,CASSQTDTNTEAFF,TGTGCCAGCTCACAGACAGATACAAACACTGAAGCTTTCTTT
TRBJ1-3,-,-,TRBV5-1,CASSLPQASNTIYF,TGCGCCAGCAGCTTGCCCCAGGCCTCGAACACCATATATTTT
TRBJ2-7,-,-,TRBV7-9,CASSFKGVSPRGFEQYF,TGTGCCAGCAGCTTTAAGGGAGTCTCGCCTCGGGGATTCGAGCAGTACTTC
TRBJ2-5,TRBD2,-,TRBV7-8,CASSLSSGGRRETQYF,TGTGCCAGCAGCTTATCCAGCGGGGGAAGACGAGAGACCCAGTACTTC
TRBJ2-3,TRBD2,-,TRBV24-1,CATSDLELAGESTDTQYF,TGTGCCACCAGTGATTTGGAACTAGCGGGGGAAAGCACAGATACGCAGTATTTT
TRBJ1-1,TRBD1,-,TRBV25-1,CASRGTGRNTEAFF,TGTGCCAGCAGAGGGACAGGGAGGAACACTGAAGCTTTCTTT
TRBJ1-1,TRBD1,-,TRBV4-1,CASSRGQGGANTEAFF,TGCGCCAGCAGCCGAGGACAGGGTGGGGCGAACACTGAAGCTTTCTTT
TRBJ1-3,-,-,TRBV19,CASSTPGNTIYF,TGTGCCAGTAGCACTCCTGGAAACACCATATATTTT
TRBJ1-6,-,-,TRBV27,CASSYGGDQSPLHF,TGTGCCAGCAGTTATGGCGGGGATCAGTCACCCCTCCACTTT
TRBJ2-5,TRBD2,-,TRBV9,CASSLGPSGGVQETQYF,TGTGCCAGCAGCCTAGGCCCTAGCGGGGGTGTCCAAGAGACCCAGTACTTC
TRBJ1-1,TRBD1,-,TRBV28,CASSPPRQGGTEAFF,TGTGCCAGCAGCCCTCCCCGACAGGGGGGGACTGAAGCTTTCTTT